This passage covers 30 T cell receptor beta chains from one sample sequenced in a study of molecular identifiers for immune sequencing clone quantification. TCRdb redid the calling of the PCR reads with MiXCR, one entry per CDR3 protein. The sample records 85,000 to 130,000 distinct CDR3 sequences, roughly a third being singletons. The sample consisted of naive CD8+ T cells from blood, with Jurkat cell RNA spiked in. Subset reported: FACS-sorted CD8+CD4-CCR7+CD45RA+ naive T cells. The source of these receptors is a human donor in good health. Some libraries in this study had Jurkat cell RNA spiked in.

V and J are TRBV7-8 and TRBJ2-1, with D possibly being TRBD1 or TRBD2 (5 bases each). The CDR3 is made up of 16 amino acids. From germline, CDR1 is SGHVS and CDR2 FQNEAQ. V lost 5 bases to trimming and J lost 0 bases, with 14 bases between them. CDR3 region: CASSRIEGSSYNEQFF. The DNA of the CDR3 is TGTGCCAGCAGCCGGATTGAGGGGAGCTCCTACAATGAGCAGTTCTTC.

V gene TRBV28 combines with J gene TRBJ2-3; 13 nucleotides align to TRBD2. V lost 6 bases to trimming and J lost 3 bases; unmatched junction nucleotides: 21. This CDR3 comprises 21 residues. The germline V gene encodes CDR1 MDHEN and CDR2 SYDVKM. The CDR3 sequence: CASSTQGVLAGGPGRTDTQYF. In DNA form, the CDR3 reads TGTGCCAGCAGCACACAGGGGGTACTAGCGGGAGGGCCGGGGAGAACAGATACGCAGTATTTT.

The CDR3 is CASTPDRYEQYF. CDR3 nucleotides: TGCGCCAGCACCCCAGACAGATACGAGCAGTACTTC. V gene TRBV10-2 combines with J gene TRBJ2-7, with D perhaps TRBD1 (5 bases). The CDR3 is 12 amino acids. CDR1 and CDR2 from the germline V gene are WSHSY and SAAADI. Trimming took off 7 bases at V and 4 bases at J, with 11 bases between the two ends.

The V gene is TRBV7-9, the J gene TRBJ2-7, with a possible D match to TRBD2 (5 bases). With 6 bases removed from V and 5 bases from J, the gap between germline ends came to 14 bases. The CDR3 has 13 amino acids. The germline CDR1 and CDR2 sequences are SEHNR and FQNEAQ (reference sequence). The CDR3 coding sequence is TGTGCCAGCAGGGGTCGGGCGGGCCACGAGCAGTACTTC. This encodes CASRGRAGHEQYF.

The gene calls are TRBV19 and TRBJ2-7; D is uncertain. The CDR3 has 12 residues. The germline V gene encodes CDR1 LNHDA and CDR2 SQIVND (reference sequence). The ends were cut back, 6 bases at V and 2 bases at J, with 8 bases in the middle. CDR3 amino acids: CASSTLPYEQYF. Here the CDR3 DNA reads TGTGCCAGTAGCACCCTACCCTACGAGCAGTACTTC.

A note on this clonotype: One junction end disagrees with the germline gene, perhaps due to a read error. This chain links TRBV7-2 with TRBJ2-3, with D possibly TRBD2 on 6 matching bases. Germline-derived CDR1 and CDR2 are SGHTA and FQGNSA. The CDR3 consists of 20 residues. CDR3 in amino acids: CASSLDLSGWRRDGTDTQCF. In DNA, the CDR3 is TGTGCCAGCAGCTTAGATCTCTCAGGCTGGCGGAGGGACGGCACAGATACGCAGTGTTTT.

At least ten counts were recorded for this clonotype. V is TRBV28 and J is TRBJ2-3; 8 bases fit TRBD2. V lost 5 bases to trimming and J lost 0 bases; unmatched junction nucleotides: 4. From germline, CDR1 is MDHEN and CDR2 SYDVKM. The CDR3 contains 15 residues. The CDR3 DNA follows: TGTGCCAGCAGTCTTACTAGCGGAAGCACAGATACGCAGTATTTT. This encodes CASSLTSGSTDTQYF.

The chain employs TRBV11-2 and TRBJ2-1; D not certain. Germline CDR1 reads SGHAT; CDR2 reads FQNNGV. V was shortened by 3 bases and J by 10 bases, with 7 bases between the two germline ends. This CDR3 spans 11 amino acids. The chain's CDR3 is CASSFGREQFF. CDR3 DNA: TGTGCCAGCAGCTTTGGGCGGGAGCAGTTCTTC.

Remarks on this clonotype: Possible read error: a much larger clone is one base away. The CDR3 end shows no conserved phenylalanine or tryptophan, and so a read error is likely. The genes are TRBV12-3 or TRBV12-4 and TRBJ1-5; 10 bases are shared with TRBD1. The CDR3 runs to 16 residues. V lost 5 bases and J lost 5; bases outside the gene matches: 9. This CDR3 reads CASSPSTGGGYQPQHI. CDR3 coding DNA: TGTGCCAGCAGTCCCTCGACAGGGGGCGGCTATCAGCCCCAGCATATT.

V gene TRBV28 combines with J gene TRBJ2-7, with D tentatively TRBD1 (6 bases). Per germline, CDR1 MDHEN and CDR2 SYDVKM. The CDR3 is made up of 16 amino acids. V lost 3 bases and J 0 bases, leaving 15 bases between the germline ends. The CDR3, as DNA: TGTGCCAGCAGTTTCCCCCGGACAGAGAACTCCTACGAGCAGTACTTC. Amino acid sequence: CASSFPRTENSYEQYF.

This clonotype was seen a few times. The chain couples TRBV2 to TRBJ2-7, with 7 bases identical to TRBD1. The CDR3 consists of 13 residues. The ends lost 6 bases at V and 3 bases at J; junction bases unmatched: 5. Germline CDR1 reads SNHLY; CDR2 reads FYNNEI. This CDR3 is CASRETGNYEQYF. CDR3 coding DNA: TGTGCCAGCAGGGAGACAGGGAACTACGAGCAGTACTTC.

Concerning this clonotype itself: A much larger clone lies a single base off, so this may be a read error. V gene TRBV7-8 combines with J gene TRBJ2-7, with D perhaps TRBD1 or TRBD2 (5 bases each). CDR3 length equals 14 residues. In germline, CDR1 is SGHVS, CDR2 FQNEAQ. In DNA form, the CDR3 reads TGTACCAGCAGCTTAGGGCCCGGGACCGGCCGAGAGTACTTC. It translates to CTSSLGPGTGREYF.

Many counts were recorded for this clonotype. The V and J genes are TRBV28 and TRBJ1-5; D is undetermined. CDR3 length equals 14 residues. CDR1 MDHEN and CDR2 SYDVKM come from the germline V gene. V lost 8 bases to trimming and J lost 2 bases, with 13 bases between them. The CDR3 loop reads CASARQLGNQPQHF. The DNA of the CDR3 is TGTGCCAGCGCGAGGCAGTTGGGCAATCAGCCCCAGCATTTT.

On this clonotype itself: A read error may explain this, as a much larger clone is one base away. V gene TRBV9 combines with J gene TRBJ1-1; maybe TRBD1 (6 bases). The CDR3 runs to 16 residues. Germline CDR1 SGDLS, CDR2 YYNGEE. CDR3 sequence (DNA): TGTGCCAGCAGCACACACAGGGATTTCGAGAACACTGTAGCTTTCTTT. Translated, it gives CASSTHRDFENTVAFF. The full variable domain, rest sourced from reference TRBV9 and TRBJ1-1, is DSGVTQTPKHLITATGQRVTLRCSPRSGDLSVYWYQQSLDQGLQFLIQYYNGEERAKGNILERFSAQQFPDLHSELNLSSLELGDSALYFCASSTHRDFENTVAFFGQGTRLTVV.

This clonotype was seen ten or more times. V is TRBV28 and J is TRBJ1-5; D gene ambiguous. From germline, CDR1 is MDHEN and CDR2 SYDVKM. This CDR3 is 14 amino acids long. V shed 0 bases and J shed 4 bases, with 7 bases lying between them. CDR3 sequence (DNA): TGTGCCAGCAGTTTATGGGACGGAAATCAGCCCCAGCATTTT. Its translation is CASSLWDGNQPQHF.

The V gene is TRBV28, the J gene TRBJ1-5; D not certain. The CDR3 length is 14 residues. V was clipped by 2 bases and J by 7 bases, with 12 bases between them. Germline V gives CDR1 MDHEN, CDR2 SYDVKM. The CDR3: CASSLPGVWQPQHF. The CDR3 nucleotides are TGTGCCAGCAGTTTACCCGGGGTATGGCAGCCCCAGCATTTT.

Only a few counts were recorded for this clonotype. The CDR3: CASSSYLQQFF. In DNA form, the CDR3 reads TGTGCCAGCAGCTCCTACTTACAGCAGTTCTTC. This chain connects TRBV11-2 to TRBJ2-1; D ambiguous. From germline, CDR1 is SGHAT and CDR2 FQNNGV. The CDR3 has 11 amino acids. Trimming cost V 4 bases and J 11 bases, with 9 bases left between them.

The chain couples TRBV13 to TRBJ2-2; maybe TRBD2 (6 bases). Germline lookup yields CDR1 PRHDT and CDR2 FYEKMQ (reference sequence). The CDR3 loop spans 16 amino acids. The V end was cut by 5 bases, the J end by 10 bases, with 23 bases between. CDR3: CASSTPRHWGVAELFF. CDR3 in DNA: TGTGCCAGCAGCACCCCACGCCACTGGGGGGTGGCGGAGCTGTTTTTT.

Comment on this clonotype: A junction end diverges from the germline sequence, so it may reflect a read error. CDR3 bases: TGTACCACCAGCAAGGTGAACACTGAAGCTTTCTTT. Protein product: CTTSKVNTEAFF. The chain carries TRBV15 and TRBJ1-1; D remains unclear. The germline V gene encodes CDR1 LNHNV and CDR2 YYDKDF (reference sequence). The CDR3 is 12 amino acids.

The J gene is TRBJ2-2, the V gene TRBV7-9, with no clear D. V was shortened by 3 bases and J by 0 bases, with 8 bases between the two germline ends. This CDR3 comprises 15 residues. The germline V gene encodes CDR1 SEHNR and CDR2 FQNEAQ (reference sequence). CDR3 DNA sequence: TGTGCCAGCAGCTTTCGGCCGGCGAACACCGGGGAGCTGTTTTTT. Its translation is CASSFRPANTGELFF.

This clonotype was seen once. Sequence at one end of the junction differs from germline and may be a read error. This chain joins TRBV28 and TRBJ2-5, with D possibly matching TRBD2 (8 bases). This CDR3 region has 15 residues. The germline V gene has CDR1 MDHEN and CDR2 SYDVKM. The CDR3, as DNA: TGTGCCAGCAGTTTAACCGGGAGGGGGCAAGAGACCCAGCACTTC. Amino acids: CASSLTGRGQETQHF.

This sequence joins TRBV28 and TRBJ1-5; 9 bases map to TRBD1. The CDR3 loop spans 18 amino acids. From germline, CDR1 is MDHEN and CDR2 SYDVKM. V dropped 3 bases and J dropped 0; count of bases not matched to a gene: 9. This CDR3 reads CASSLGGQGAYSNQPQHF. In nucleotides, the CDR3 is TGTGCCAGCAGTTTGGGGGGACAGGGAGCCTATAGCAATCAGCCCCAGCATTTT.

This clonotype was observed a few times. The chain has TRBV25-1 and TRBJ1-2, with D possibly being TRBD1 (6 bases). CDR1 is MGHDK, CDR2 SYGVNS, per germline. The germline V and J ends were trimmed by 8 bases and 7 bases, with 14 bases remaining between them. The CDR3 sequence is 12 residues long. Here the CDR3 DNA reads TGTGCCAGCTTCTCTTACAGGGTTGGCTACACCTTC. Translation: CASFSYRVGYTF.

On this clonotype itself: Since a much larger clone is just one base distant, this may be a read error. The V gene is TRBV7-9, the J gene TRBJ2-3, with D unresolved. The CDR3 totals 13 residues. The germline V gene has CDR1 SEHNR and CDR2 FQNEAQ (reference sequence). This CDR3 is CASSLGNRNTLYF. The DNA of the CDR3 is TGTGCCAGCAGCTTGGGGAACAGAAATACGCTGTATTTT.

Only a few counts were recorded for this clonotype. The chain joins TRBV6-2 or TRBV6-3 to TRBJ2-4, with a weak D call TRBD1 (6 bases). The CDR3 has 14 residues. Germline values: CDR1 MNHEY, CDR2 SVGEGT. V was shortened by 7 bases and J by 8 bases, with 18 bases between the two germline ends. The CDR3 loop is CASNEVQGSDIQYF. The CDR3 DNA follows: TGTGCCAGCAACGAGGTCCAGGGGAGTGACATTCAGTACTTC.

This clonotype has just a few counts. V gene TRBV25-1 combines with J gene TRBJ1-5; D unclear. Trimming removed 0 bases from V and 6 bases from J, with 3 bases in between. Germline values: CDR1 MGHDK, CDR2 SYGVNS. The CDR3 spans 12 residues. CDR3 sequence: CASSEYGQPQHF. The CDR3 DNA reads as TGTGCCAGCAGTGAATATGGTCAGCCCCAGCATTTT.

In its sample, this clonotype was seen once. Mismatch with germline at one junction end may stem from a read error. This sequence joins TRBV10-1 and TRBJ2-1; TRBD2 is a possible D gene (5 bases). From germline, CDR1 is WNHNN and CDR2 SYGVQD (reference sequence). CDR3 length: 16 residues. CDR3 loop: CAGSESEDPPYNEQSF. CDR3 DNA sequence: TGCGCCGGCAGTGAGTCGGAGGACCCTCCCTACAATGAGCAGTCCTTC.

There are a few counts of this clonotype. J is TRBJ2-2 and V is TRBV27; no clear D. The V end lost 5 bases, the J end lost 4 bases, and 5 bases lay between the germline ends. This CDR3 comprises 12 residues. Per the germline V gene, CDR1 is MNHEY and CDR2 is SMNVEV (reference sequence). The CDR3 region is CASSTPTGELFF. The CDR3, as DNA: TGTGCCAGCAGTACGCCCACCGGGGAGCTGTTTTTT.

At least ten counts were recorded for this clonotype. The chain joins TRBV27 to TRBJ2-3; D gene ambiguous. V lost 5 bases to trimming and J lost 1 base, with 13 bases between them. The CDR3 contains 15 residues. In germline, CDR1 is MNHEY, CDR2 SMNVEV (reference sequence). CDR3 loop: CASSHTSFGTDTQYF. In nucleotides, the CDR3 is TGTGCCAGCAGTCACACAAGTTTCGGCACAGATACGCAGTATTTT.

The chain employs TRBV6-2 or TRBV6-3 and TRBJ1-2; perhaps TRBD1 as D (5 bases). V lost 0 bases, J lost 5 bases, and 7 bases lay in between. The CDR3 has 13 amino acids. Germline values: CDR1 MNHEY, CDR2 SVGEGT. The CDR3: CASSYSTVYGYTF. In DNA form, the CDR3 reads TGTGCCAGCAGTTACTCGACAGTATATGGCTACACCTTC.